This record looks at one TCR beta chain sequence and its context. This sample is drawn from a study of T cells in Graves' hyperthyroidism and ophthalmopathy. Amplification targeted TCR beta CDR3 regions from RNA transcripts. TCR CDR3 regions were first amplified by RT-PCR with HTBI primers. TCRdb processed the multiplex PCR reads anew with MiXCR; each CDR3 protein has one entry. In the table there are 530,000 or so distinct CDR3 sequences, about half of which are singletons. Material for sequencing was peripheral blood or thyroid tissue (not recorded which). This clonotype was obtained from a woman under 30 with Graves' hyperthyroidism.

The DNA for the CDR3 is TGTGCCAGCACCGGGACGATCTTAGCGGGAACTGGAAACACCATATATTTT. Residues: CASTGTILAGTGNTIYF. This chain connects TRBV7-2 to TRBJ1-3; D perhaps matches TRBD1 (5 bases). From germline, CDR1 is SGHTA and CDR2 FQGNSA. The CDR3 spans 17 residues. Trimming shortened V by 7 bases and J by 2 bases, and 21 bases separated the two germline ends.